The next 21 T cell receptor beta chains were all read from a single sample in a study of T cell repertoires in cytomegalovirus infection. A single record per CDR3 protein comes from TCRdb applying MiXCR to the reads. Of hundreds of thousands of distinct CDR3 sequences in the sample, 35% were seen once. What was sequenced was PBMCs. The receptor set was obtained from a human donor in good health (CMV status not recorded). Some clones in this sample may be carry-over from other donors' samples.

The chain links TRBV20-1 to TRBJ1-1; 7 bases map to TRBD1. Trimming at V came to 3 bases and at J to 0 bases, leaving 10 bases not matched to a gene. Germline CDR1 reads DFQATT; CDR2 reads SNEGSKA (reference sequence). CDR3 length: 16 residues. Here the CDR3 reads CSASRTGGGMNTEAFF. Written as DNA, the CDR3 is TGCAGTGCTAGCAGGACAGGTGGGGGTATGAACACTGAAGCTTTCTTT.

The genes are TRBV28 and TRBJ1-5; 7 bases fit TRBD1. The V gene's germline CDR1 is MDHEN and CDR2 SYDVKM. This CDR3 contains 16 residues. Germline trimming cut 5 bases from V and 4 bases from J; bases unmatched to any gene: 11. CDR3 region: CASSPLGTGDNQPQHF. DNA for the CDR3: TGTGCCAGCAGTCCTTTGGGTACAGGGGATAATCAGCCCCAGCATTTT.

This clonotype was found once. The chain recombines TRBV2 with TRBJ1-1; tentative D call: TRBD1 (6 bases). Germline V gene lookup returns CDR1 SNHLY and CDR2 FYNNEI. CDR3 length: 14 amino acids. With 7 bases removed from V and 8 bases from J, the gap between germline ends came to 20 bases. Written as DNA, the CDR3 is TGTGCCAGCAACCAAGGGGGGCCCGTGGCAGAAGCTTTCTTT. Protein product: CASNQGGPVAEAFF.

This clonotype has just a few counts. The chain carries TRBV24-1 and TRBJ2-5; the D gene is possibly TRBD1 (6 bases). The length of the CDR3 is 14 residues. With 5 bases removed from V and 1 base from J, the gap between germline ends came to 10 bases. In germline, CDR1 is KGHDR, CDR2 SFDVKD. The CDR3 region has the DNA TGTGCCACCAGTGGCAGGGGCACCCAAGAGACCCAGTACTTC. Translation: CATSGRGTQETQYF.

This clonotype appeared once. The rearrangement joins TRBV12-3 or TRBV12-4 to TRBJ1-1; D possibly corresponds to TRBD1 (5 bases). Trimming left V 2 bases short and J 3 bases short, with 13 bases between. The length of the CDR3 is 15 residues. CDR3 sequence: CASSLQGGWHTEAFF. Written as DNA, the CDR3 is TGTGCCAGCAGTTTACAGGGAGGGTGGCACACTGAAGCTTTCTTT.

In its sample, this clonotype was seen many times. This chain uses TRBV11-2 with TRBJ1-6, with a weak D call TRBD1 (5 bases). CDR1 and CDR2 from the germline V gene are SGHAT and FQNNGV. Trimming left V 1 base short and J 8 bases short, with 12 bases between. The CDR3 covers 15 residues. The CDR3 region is CASSLGTTRHSPLHF. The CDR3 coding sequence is TGTGCCAGCAGCTTAGGGACAACGCGCCATTCACCCCTCCACTTT.

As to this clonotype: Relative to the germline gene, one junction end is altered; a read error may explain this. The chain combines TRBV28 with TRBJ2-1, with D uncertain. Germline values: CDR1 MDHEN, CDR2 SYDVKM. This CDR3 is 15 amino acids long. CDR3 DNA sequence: TGTGCCAGCAGTTTCCAGCCGAGCTCCTACAATGAGCATTTCTTC. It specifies CASSFQPSSYNEHFF.

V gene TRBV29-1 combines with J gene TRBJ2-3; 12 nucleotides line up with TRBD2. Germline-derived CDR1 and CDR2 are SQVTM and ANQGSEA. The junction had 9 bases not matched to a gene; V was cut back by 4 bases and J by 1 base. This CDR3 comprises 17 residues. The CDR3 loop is CSVGLLLAGGRTDTQYF. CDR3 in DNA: TGCAGCGTTGGTTTATTACTAGCGGGAGGACGCACAGATACGCAGTATTTT.

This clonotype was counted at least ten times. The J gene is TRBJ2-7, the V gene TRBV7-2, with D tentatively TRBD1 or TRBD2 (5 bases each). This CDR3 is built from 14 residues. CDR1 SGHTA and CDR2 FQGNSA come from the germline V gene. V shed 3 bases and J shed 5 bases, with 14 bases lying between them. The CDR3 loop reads CASSFRDHGDEQYF. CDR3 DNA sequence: TGTGCCAGCAGCTTCCGGGACCATGGGGACGAGCAGTACTTC.

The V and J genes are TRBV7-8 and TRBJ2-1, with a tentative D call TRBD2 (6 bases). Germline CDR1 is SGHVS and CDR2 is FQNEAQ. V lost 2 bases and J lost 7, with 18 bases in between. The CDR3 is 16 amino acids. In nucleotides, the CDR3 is TGTGCCAGCAGCTTATACGCGGAGGGGAAAAGGAATGAGCAGTTCTTC. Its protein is CASSLYAEGKRNEQFF.

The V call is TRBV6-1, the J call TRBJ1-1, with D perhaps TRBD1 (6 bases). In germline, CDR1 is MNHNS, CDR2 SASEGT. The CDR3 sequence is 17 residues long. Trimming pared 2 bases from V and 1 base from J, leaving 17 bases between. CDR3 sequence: CASSEIPLDSPNTEAFF. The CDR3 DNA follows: TGTGCCAGCAGTGAAATTCCCCTGGACAGTCCGAACACTGAAGCTTTCTTT.

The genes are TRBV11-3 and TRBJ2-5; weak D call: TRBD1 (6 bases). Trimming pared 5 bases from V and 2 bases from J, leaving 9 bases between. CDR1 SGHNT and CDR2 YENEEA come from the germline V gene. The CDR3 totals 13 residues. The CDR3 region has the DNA TGTGCCAGCAGCGCCAGGGGACAAGAGACCCAGTACTTC. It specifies CASSARGQETQYF.

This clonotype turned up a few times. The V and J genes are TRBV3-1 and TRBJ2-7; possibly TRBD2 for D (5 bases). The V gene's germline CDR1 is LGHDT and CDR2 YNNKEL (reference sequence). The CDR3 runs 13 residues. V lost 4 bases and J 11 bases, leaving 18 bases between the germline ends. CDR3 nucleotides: TGTGCCAGCAGCCCTGCGGACTCAAAGTTGGAGTACTTC. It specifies CASSPADSKLEYF.

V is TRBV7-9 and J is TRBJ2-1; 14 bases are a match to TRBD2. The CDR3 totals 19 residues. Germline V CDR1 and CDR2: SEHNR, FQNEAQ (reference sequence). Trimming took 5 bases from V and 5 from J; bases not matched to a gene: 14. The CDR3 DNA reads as TGTGCCAGCAGCGCCGGACTAGCGGGGGGCCGTCATAGAAACAATGAGCAGTTCTTC. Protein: CASSAGLAGGRHRNNEQFF.

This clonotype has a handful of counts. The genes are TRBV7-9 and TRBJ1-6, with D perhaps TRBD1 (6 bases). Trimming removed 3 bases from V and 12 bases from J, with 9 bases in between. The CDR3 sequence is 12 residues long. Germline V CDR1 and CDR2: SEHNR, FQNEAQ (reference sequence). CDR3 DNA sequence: TGTGCCAGCAGCTTGGCGACAGGACCCCTCCACTTT. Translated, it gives CASSLATGPLHF.

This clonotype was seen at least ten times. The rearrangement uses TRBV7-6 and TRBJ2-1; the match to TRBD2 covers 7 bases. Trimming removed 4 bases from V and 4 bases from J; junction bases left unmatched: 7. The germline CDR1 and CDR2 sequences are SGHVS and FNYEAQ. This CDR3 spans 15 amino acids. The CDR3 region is CASSYSSGSYNEQFF. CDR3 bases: TGTGCCAGCAGCTATTCTAGCGGTTCGTACAATGAGCAGTTCTTC.

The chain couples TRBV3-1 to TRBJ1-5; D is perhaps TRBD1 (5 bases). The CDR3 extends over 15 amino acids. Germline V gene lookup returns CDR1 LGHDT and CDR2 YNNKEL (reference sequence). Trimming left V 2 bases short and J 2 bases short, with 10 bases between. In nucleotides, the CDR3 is TGTGCCAGCAGCCAAAGACCGGGGGGCAATCAGCCCCAGCATTTT. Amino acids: CASSQRPGGNQPQHF.

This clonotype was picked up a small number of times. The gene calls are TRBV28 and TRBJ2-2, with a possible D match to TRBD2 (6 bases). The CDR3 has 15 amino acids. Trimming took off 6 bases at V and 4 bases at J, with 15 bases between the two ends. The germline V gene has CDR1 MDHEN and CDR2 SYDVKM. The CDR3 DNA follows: TGTGCCAGCAGCCTTGGAGGGACGGGCACCGGGGAGCTGTTTTTT. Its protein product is CASSLGGTGTGELFF. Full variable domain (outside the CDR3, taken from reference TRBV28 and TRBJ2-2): DVKVTQSSRYLVKRTGEKVFLECVQDMDHENMFWYRQDPGLGLRLIYFSYDVKMKEKGDIPEGYSVSREKKERFSLILESASTNQTSMYLCASSLGGTGTGELFFGEGSRLTVL.

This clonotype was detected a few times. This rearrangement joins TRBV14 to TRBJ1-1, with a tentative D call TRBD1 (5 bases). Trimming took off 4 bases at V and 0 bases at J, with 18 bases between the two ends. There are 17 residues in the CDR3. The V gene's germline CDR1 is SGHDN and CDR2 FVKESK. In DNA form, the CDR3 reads TGTGCCAGCAGCCGCTATAGAGGGGTCGGCATGAACACTGAAGCTTTCTTT. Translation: CASSRYRGVGMNTEAFF.

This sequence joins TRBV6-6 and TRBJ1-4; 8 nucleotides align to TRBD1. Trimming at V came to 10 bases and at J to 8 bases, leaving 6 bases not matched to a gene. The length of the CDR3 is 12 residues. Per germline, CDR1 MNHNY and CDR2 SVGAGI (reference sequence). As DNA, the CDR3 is TGTGCCATTGGACAGGGTGTGGAAAAACTGTTTTTT. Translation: CAIGQGVEKLFF.

The CDR3 is CASSLNERWHNEQFF. The CDR3 nucleotides are TGTGCCAGCAGTTTAAATGAAAGGTGGCACAATGAGCAGTTCTTC. This chain connects TRBV28 to TRBJ2-1; no firm D call. The CDR3 runs to 15 residues. In germline, CDR1 is MDHEN, CDR2 SYDVKM. The V gene lost 2 bases and the J gene lost 5 bases, with 13 bases spanning the gap.